The source of this T cell receptor beta chain is a study of T-cell reconstitution after alpha-beta-depleted transplantation in children. Unique molecular identifiers were used to barcode this TCRbeta library. A single record per CDR3 protein comes from TCRdb applying MiXCR to the PCR reads. Of 190,000 or so distinct CDR3 sequences listed, roughly 15% are singletons. V lost 2 bases, J lost 0 bases, and 12 bases lay in between. Germline V CDR1 and CDR2: MNHEY, SMNVEV (reference sequence). This CDR3 contains 16 residues. This clonotype was counted many times. The chain uses TRBV27 and TRBJ2-3; no definite D call. The receptor's source is a human donor who donated a stem cell graft to a child with acute lymphoblastic leukemia. The sequencing used PBMCs from the stem cell graft donor, collected from the stem cell graft. The CDR3: CASSLTFRASTDTQYF. The CDR3 region has the DNA TGTGCCAGCAGTTTAACGTTTAGGGCCAGCACAGATACGCAGTATTTT.